Listed below are T cell receptor beta chains from one sample, sequenced in a study of glioma-infiltrating T cells. TCRdb reanalysed the multiplex PCR reads using MiXCR and keeps one entry per CDR3 protein. The profile covers approximately 190,000 distinct CDR3 sequences, with about 32% appearing a single time and around 20% taken by the ten largest. Source material: glioma tissue, nonneoplastic brain tissue, or PBMCs (not recorded which). The receptors here all came from a human donor with low-grade glioma or glioblastoma, undergoing nonglioma brain surgery, or in good health (not recorded which). CDR3s include the opening cysteine and the closing phenylalanine or tryptophan. Each record gives: J gene, D gene, V gene, clone size, CDR3 DNA, CDR3 protein. D genes are given only for firm matches. The listing skips clone size in some rows; elsewhere it reads once, few, many or a size class.

>TRBJ1-1|-|TRBV9|-
TGTGCCAGCAGCAAAAACCCAGGGATCACTGAAGCTTTCTTT
CASSKNPGITEAFF
>TRBJ2-1|TRBD2|TRBV7-9|few
TGTGCCAGCACCCGCGGGGCTAGCGGTTACAATGAGCAGTTCTTC
CASTRGASGYNEQFF
>TRBJ2-5|TRBD2|TRBV15|many
TGTGCCACCAGCAGGAACTTGGGACTAGCGGGAGTGACCCAGTACTTC
CATSRNLGLAGVTQYF
>TRBJ2-1|TRBD2|TRBV5-4|-
TGTGCCTGCAGCTTGGGGAGCGGGACTTACAATGAGCAGTTCTTC
CACSLGSGTYNEQFF
>TRBJ2-5|-|TRBV5-8|-
TGTGCCAGCAGCTTGGGGCTCACCGATCTCACCGGGTTGAAGACCCAGTACTTC
CASSLGLTDLTGLKTQYF
>TRBJ1-1|TRBD1|TRBV20-1|many
TGCAGTGCTGTTAAGGGGGCGGAGGAAGCTTTCTTT
CSAVKGAEEAFF
>TRBJ2-7|TRBD2|TRBV28|-
TGTGCCAGCAGTTTTAGCGGGAGTATCTACGAGCAGTACTTC
CASSFSGSIYEQYF
>TRBJ2-7|-|TRBV7-9|many
TGTGCCAGCAGCTTAGATAGCCCGTTGGACGAGCAGTACTTC
CASSLDSPLDEQYF
>TRBJ2-7|TRBD2|TRBV12-3/TRBV12-4|many
TGTGCCAGCAGTGGACTAGCGGGAGATCGTCCCGAGCAGTACTTC
CASSGLAGDRPEQYF
>TRBJ2-7|TRBD2|TRBV9|-
TGTGCCAGCAGCCCGGGACTAGCGGGAATAGAGCAGTACTTC
CASSPGLAGIEQYF
>TRBJ2-5|TRBD1|TRBV27|many
TGTGCCAGCAGTCCTCGGACAGGGCCCCAAGAGACCCAGTACTTC
CASSPRTGPQETQYF
>TRBJ2-7|TRBD2|TRBV5-1|-
TGCGCCAGCAGGCGGGGAGCGGGAGAGGGTGAGCAGTACTTC
CASRRGAGEGEQYF
>TRBJ1-3|-|TRBV5-1|-
TGCGCCAGCAGCTTGGGCCGCCTCGGAACTGGAAACACCATATATTTT
CASSLGRLGTGNTIYF
>TRBJ1-2|TRBD1|TRBV5-1|-
TGCGCCAGCAGCATAGGGACAGGGGAGGATGGCTACACCTTC
CASSIGTGEDGYTF
>TRBJ2-5|TRBD2|TRBV7-2|-
TGTGCCAGCAGCGCACTAGCGGGTTCGCCCCCGGGAGAGACCCAGCACTTC
CASSALAGSPPGETQHF
>TRBJ2-2|-|TRBV6-2/TRBV6-3|-
TGTGCCAGCAGTGTTCTTCGGTGGACCGGGGAGCTGTTTTTT
CASSVLRWTGELFF
>TRBJ2-1|TRBD2|TRBV24-1|few
TGTGCCGCCAGTGAAAGCCGGACTAGCGGGGGGACCTACAATGAGCAGTTCTTC
CAASESRTSGGTYNEQFF
>TRBJ2-7|-|TRBV11-2|-
TGTGCCAGCAGCAGCAGACAGAGAAGCTACGAGCAGTACTTC
CASSSRQRSYEQYF
>TRBJ2-1|-|TRBV24-1|many
TGTGCCACCAGTGATTTGGGCGGGCAGGACCACAATGAGCAGTTCTTC
CATSDLGGQDHNEQFF
>TRBJ2-7|TRBD1|TRBV28|many
TGTGCCAGCAGTTCCTCCGGGACAGGTTTTTTATGGGAGCAGTACTTC
CASSSSGTGFLWEQYF
>TRBJ2-7|TRBD2|TRBV20-1|many
TGCAGTGCTAGAAACGCGGGAGGGCCTGAGTCCTACGAGCAGTACTTC
CSARNAGGPESYEQYF
>TRBJ2-1|TRBD2|TRBV5-6|few
TGTGCCAGCAGCTGGGGACTAGCTACCTACAATGAGCAGTTCTTC
CASSWGLATYNEQFF
>TRBJ2-1|-|TRBV6-2/TRBV6-3|-
TGTGCCGGCAGCCAAGACTCTCTCTCCTACAATGAGCAGTTCTTC
CAGSQDSLSYNEQFF
>TRBJ1-5|-|TRBV27|-
TGTGCCAGCAGTTTATCCCCGACAGGTCCCATATCTAGCAATCAGCCCCAGCATTTT
CASSLSPTGPISSNQPQHF
>TRBJ1-1|TRBD1|TRBV27|many
TGTGCCAGCAGTAACTATGGCGGGACAGAGACTGAAGCTTTCTTT
CASSNYGGTETEAFF
>TRBJ2-3|-|TRBV12-3/TRBV12-4|-
TGTGCCAGCAGTTGGGGAGAACGTAGCACAGATACGCAGTATTTT
CASSWGERSTDTQYF
>TRBJ2-3|-|TRBV6-1|many
TGTGCCAGCAGCTCCACTTCGGATACGCAGTATTTT
CASSSTSDTQYF
>TRBJ2-4|-|TRBV7-7|many
TGTGCTAGCAGCCAGGGGGGGGGTGGCATTCAGTACTTC
CASSQGGGGIQYF
>TRBJ2-1|-|TRBV19|many
TGTGCCAGTAGTATAGAGCGACAGGTTTACAATGAGCAGTTCTTC
CASSIERQVYNEQFF